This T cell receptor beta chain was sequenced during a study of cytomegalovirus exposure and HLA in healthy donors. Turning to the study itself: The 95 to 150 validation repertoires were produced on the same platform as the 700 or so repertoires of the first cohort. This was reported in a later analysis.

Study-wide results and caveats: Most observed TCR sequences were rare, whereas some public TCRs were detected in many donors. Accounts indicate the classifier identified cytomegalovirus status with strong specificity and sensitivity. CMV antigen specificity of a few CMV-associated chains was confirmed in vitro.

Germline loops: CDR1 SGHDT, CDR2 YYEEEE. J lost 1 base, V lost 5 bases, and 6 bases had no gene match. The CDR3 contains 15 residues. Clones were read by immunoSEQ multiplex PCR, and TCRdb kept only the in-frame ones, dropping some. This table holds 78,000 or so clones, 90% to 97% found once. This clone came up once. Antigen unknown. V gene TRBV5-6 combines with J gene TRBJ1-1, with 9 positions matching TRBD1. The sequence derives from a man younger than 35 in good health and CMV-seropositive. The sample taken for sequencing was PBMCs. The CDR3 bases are TGTGCCAGCAGGGCTACAGGGGGCGGGAACACTGAAGCTTTCTTT. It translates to CASRATGGGNTEAFF.